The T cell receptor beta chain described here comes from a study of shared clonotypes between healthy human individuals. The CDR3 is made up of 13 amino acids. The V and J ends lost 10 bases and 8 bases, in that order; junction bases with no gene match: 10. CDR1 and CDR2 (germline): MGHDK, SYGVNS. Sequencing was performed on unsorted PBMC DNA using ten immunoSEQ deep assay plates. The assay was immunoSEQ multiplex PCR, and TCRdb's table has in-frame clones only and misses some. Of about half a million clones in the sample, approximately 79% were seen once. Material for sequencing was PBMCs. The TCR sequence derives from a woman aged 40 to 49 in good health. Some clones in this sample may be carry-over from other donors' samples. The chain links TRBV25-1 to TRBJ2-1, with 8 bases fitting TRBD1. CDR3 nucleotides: TGTGCCACCGCGACAGGGGCAGTAGATGAGCAGTTCTTC. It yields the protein CATATGAVDEQFF.